This record concerns one T cell receptor (beta chain) sequence. Its target is not known. Trimming removed 3 bases from V and 2 bases from J, with 14 bases in between. The V gene's germline CDR1 is MNHEY and CDR2 SMNVEV (reference sequence). The CDR3 spans 15 residues. This entry is derived from a study of siplizumab effects on memory and regulatory T cells. Study observations and caveats: Sequences that were alloreactive and traceable to unstimulated CD4+ memory cells were significantly reduced by siplizumab. Proliferating Tregs' suppressive function in siplizumab cultures went unconfirmed.

Roughly 100,000 TCR templates were assayed per sample. Sequencing used immunoSEQ multiplex PCR; TCRdb keeps in-frame clones, though not all of them. The sample records 90,000 to 95,000 clones, 93% being singletons. The sequence came from a human donor in good health. The chain carries TRBV27 and TRBJ2-7; possibly TRBD1 for D (5 bases). The specimen sequenced was CD8+ T cells sorted from blood. CDR3 amino acids: CASSFQQTAPYEQYF. CDR3 in DNA: TGTGCCAGCAGTTTCCAACAGACAGCCCCCTACGAGCAGTACTTC.